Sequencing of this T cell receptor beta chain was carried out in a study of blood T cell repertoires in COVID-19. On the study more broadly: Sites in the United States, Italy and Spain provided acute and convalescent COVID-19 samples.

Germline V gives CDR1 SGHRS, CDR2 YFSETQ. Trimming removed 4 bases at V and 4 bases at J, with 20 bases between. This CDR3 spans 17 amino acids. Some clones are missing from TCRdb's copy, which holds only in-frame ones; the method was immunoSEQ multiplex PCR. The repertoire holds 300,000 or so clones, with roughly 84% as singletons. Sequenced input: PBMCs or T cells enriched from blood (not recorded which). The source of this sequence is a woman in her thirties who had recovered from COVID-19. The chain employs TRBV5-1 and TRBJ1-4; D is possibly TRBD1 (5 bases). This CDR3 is CASSTTSGGRRNEKLFF. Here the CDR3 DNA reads TGCGCCAGCAGCACGACGTCGGGGGGACGGCGTAATGAAAAACTGTTTTTT.